The clone carrying this TCR beta chain was observed once. Its specificity is unknown. Here immunoSEQ multiplex PCR was the method, and the copy in TCRdb shows in-frame clones only, minus some. There are some 31,000 clones in the sample; nearly 97% occur only once, and 2% to 3% lies in the top ten. The record originates from a study of T cells in tuberculosis. In the study overall: CD1B tetramers identified T cells specific for mycobacterial lipid GMM. General study results and limits: Cases with active tuberculosis were adults, while controls were adolescents.

V lost 3 bases, J lost 5 bases, and 16 bases lay in between. The length of the CDR3 is 15 residues. Germline V gene data show CDR1 as MGHRA and CDR2 as YSYEKL. Specimen: PBMCs. The chain links TRBV4-1 to TRBJ2-5, with D tentatively TRBD1 (5 bases). The TCR sequence derives from a donor between 10 and 35 years old with latent tuberculosis or without tuberculosis infection. CDR3: CASSHDQGFGETQYF. For the CDR3, the DNA is TGCGCCAGCAGCCATGACCAGGGTTTTGGGGAGACCCAGTACTTC.